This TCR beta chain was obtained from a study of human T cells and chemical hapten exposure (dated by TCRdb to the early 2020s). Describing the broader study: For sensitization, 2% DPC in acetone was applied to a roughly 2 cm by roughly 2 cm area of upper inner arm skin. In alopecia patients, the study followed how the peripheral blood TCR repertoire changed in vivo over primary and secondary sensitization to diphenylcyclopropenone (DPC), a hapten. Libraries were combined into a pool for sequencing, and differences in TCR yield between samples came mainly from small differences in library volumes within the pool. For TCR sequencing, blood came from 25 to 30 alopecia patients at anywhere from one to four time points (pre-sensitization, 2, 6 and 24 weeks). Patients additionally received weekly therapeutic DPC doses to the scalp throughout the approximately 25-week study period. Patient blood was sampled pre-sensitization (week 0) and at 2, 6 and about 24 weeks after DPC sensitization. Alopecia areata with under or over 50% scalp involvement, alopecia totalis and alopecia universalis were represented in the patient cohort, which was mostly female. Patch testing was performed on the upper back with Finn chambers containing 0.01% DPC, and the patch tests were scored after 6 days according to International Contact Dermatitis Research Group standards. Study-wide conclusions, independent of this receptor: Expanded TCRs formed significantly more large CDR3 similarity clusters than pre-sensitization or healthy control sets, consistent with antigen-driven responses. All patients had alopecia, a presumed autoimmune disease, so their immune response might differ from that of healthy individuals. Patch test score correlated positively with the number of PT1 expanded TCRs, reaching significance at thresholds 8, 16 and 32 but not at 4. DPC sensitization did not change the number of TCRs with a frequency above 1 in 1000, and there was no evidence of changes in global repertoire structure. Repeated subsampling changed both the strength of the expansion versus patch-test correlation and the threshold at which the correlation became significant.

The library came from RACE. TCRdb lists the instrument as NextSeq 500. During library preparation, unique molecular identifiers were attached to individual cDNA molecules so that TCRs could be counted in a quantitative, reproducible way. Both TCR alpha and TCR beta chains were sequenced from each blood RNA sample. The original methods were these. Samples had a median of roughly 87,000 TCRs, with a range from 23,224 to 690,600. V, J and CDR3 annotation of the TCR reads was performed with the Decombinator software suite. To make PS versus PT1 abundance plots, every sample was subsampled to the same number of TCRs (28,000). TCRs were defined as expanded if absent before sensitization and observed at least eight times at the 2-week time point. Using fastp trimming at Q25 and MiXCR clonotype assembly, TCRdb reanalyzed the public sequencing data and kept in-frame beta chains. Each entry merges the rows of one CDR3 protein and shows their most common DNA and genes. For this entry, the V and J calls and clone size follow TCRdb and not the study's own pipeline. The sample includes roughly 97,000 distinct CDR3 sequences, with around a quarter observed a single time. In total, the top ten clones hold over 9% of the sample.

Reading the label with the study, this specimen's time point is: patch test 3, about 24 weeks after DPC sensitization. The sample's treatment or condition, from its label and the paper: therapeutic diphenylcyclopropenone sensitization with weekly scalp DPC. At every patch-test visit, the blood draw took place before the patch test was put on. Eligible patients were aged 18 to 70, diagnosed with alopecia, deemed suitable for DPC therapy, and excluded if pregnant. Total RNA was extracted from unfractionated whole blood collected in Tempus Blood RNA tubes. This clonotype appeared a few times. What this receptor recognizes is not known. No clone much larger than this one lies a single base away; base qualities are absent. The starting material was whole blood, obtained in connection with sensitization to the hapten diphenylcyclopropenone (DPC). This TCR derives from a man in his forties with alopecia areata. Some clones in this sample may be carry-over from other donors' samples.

Read as DNA, the sequence is TGTGCCAGCAGATCCCGACAGGGTACAGATACGCAGTATTTT. It codes for CASRSRQGTDTQYF. The chain is made from TRBV6-6 and TRBJ2-3; 7 central bases correspond to TRBD1. Relative to germline, V is missing 6 bases and J is missing 3 bases, with 6 bases of the junction outside any gene match. Taken from the germline V gene (reference sequence), the CDR1 and CDR2 loops are MNHNY and SVGAGI. The cysteine opens and the phenylalanine closes a CDR3 of 14 amino acids. Solely the CDR3 DNA is kept, with 42 bases framed from the first base.